Described below is a single TCR beta chain sequence and its context. The data were obtained in a study of T cell responses to AZD1222 COVID-19 vaccine. Sequencing used immunoSEQ multiplex PCR; TCRdb keeps in-frame clones, though not all of them. Counted here are nearly 100,000 clones, 70% to 90% occurring once; the ten biggest clones make up 2.5% to 3%. The V gene lost 8 bases and the J gene lost 2 bases, with 9 bases spanning the gap. The CDR3 spans 11 residues. The germline gives CDR1 SQVTM, CDR2 ANQGSEA. The TCR originated in an adult in good health. The V and J genes are TRBV29-1 and TRBJ1-2; the D is unclear. Sequenced here: peripheral blood, sampled on day 0 of AZD1222 vaccination. CDR3 bases: TGCAGCTCACAGACCAACTATGGCTACACCTTC. Translating it yields CSSQTNYGYTF.